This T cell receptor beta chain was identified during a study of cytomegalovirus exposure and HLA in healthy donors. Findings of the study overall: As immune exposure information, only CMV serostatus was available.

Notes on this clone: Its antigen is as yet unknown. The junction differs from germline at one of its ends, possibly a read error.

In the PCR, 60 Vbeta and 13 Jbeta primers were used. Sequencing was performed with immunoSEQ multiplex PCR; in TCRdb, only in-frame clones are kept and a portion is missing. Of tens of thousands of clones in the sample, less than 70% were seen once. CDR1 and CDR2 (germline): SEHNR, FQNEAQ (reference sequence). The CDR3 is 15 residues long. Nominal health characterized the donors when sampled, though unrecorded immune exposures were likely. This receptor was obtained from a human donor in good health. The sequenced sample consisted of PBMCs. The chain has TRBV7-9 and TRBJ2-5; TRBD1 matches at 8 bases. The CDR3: CASSFGDRPQGTQYF. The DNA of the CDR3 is TGTGCCAGCAGCTTCGGGGACAGGCCCCAAGGGACCCAGTACTTC.